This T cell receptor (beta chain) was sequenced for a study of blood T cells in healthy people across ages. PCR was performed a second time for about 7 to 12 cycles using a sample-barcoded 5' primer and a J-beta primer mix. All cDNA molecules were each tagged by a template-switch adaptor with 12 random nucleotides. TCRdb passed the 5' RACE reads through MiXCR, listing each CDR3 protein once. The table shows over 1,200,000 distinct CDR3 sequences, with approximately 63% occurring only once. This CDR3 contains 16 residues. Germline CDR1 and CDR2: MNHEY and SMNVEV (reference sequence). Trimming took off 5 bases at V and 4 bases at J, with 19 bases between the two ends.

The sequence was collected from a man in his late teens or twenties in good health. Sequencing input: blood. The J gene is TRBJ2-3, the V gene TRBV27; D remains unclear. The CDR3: CASSPSRSGFADTQYF. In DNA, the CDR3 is TGTGCCAGCAGTCCCTCCCGTAGTGGTTTTGCAGATACGCAGTATTTT.